This T cell receptor beta chain was obtained from a study of human T cells and chemical hapten exposure. About the study: Weekly diphenylcyclopropenone doses were given to patients' scalps across the roughly 24-week study.

The V gene's germline CDR1 is SNHLY and CDR2 FYNNEI. With 0 bases clipped from V and 0 bases from J, the junction kept 26 bases outside the gene matches. This CDR3 region has 24 residues. Using its own MiXCR run on the RACE reads, TCRdb lists one record per CDR3 protein. The data show under 400,000 distinct CDR3 sequences, with 5.1% seen just once and just over 2.5% held by the top ten. This clonotype was detected only a few times. The time point is: pre-sensitization, week 0. Treatment: therapeutic diphenylcyclopropenone sensitization with weekly scalp DPC. The authors extracted total RNA from unfractionated whole blood.

The source material was whole blood, sampled in connection with sensitization to the hapten diphenylcyclopropenone (DPC). The rearrangement links TRBV2 to TRBJ2-1; 7 bases agree with TRBD2. The sequence came from a woman in her forties or fifties with alopecia areata. Some clones in this sample may be carry-over from other donors' samples. CDR3 in amino acids: CASSEAPGSLYGRLGESSYNEQFF. DNA of the CDR3: TGTGCCAGCAGTGAAGCCCCAGGGTCCCTGTACGGGAGGTTAGGGGAGAGCTCCTACAATGAGCAGTTCTTC.